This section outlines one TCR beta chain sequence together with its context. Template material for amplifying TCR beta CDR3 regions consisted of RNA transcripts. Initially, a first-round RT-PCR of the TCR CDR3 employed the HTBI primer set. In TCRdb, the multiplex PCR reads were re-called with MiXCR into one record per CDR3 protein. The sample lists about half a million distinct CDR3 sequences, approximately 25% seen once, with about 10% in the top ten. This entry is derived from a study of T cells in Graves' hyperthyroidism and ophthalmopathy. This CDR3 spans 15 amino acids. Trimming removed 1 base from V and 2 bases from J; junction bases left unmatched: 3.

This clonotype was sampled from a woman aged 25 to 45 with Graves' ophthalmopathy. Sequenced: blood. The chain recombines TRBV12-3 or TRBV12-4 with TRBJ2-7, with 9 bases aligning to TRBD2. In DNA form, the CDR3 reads TGTGCCAGCAGTTTAGGGGTAGCGGGAGCCTACGAGCAGTACTTC. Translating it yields CASSLGVAGAYEQYF.